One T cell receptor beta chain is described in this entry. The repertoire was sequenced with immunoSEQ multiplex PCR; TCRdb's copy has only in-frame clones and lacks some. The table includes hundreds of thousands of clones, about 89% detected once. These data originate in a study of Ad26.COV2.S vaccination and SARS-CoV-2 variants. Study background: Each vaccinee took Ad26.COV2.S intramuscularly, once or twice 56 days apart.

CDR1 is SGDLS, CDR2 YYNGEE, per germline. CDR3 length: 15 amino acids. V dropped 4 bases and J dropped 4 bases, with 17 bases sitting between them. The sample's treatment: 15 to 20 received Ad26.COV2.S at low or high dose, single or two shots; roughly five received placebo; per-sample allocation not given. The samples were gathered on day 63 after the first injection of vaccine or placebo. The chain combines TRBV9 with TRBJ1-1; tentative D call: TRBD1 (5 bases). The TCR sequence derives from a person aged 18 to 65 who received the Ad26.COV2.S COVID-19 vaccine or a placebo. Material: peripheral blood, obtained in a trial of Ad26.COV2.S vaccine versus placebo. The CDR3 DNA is TGTGCCAGCAGCAATGAGAGGGGAGATCGCACTGAAGCTTTCTTT. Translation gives CASSNERGDRTEAFF.